This entry lists 30 T cell receptor beta chains sequenced from one sample in a study of T cell repertoires in cytomegalovirus infection. Their target antigens are unknown. TCRdb passed the reads through MiXCR, listing each CDR3 protein once. This sample has about 890,000 distinct CDR3 sequences; approximately 31% occur once, and the top ten carry around an eighth. Material: cultured CD8+ T cells from PBMCs, obtained from culture after CMV antigen stimulation. The receptors originated from a human donor in good health (CMV status not recorded). Some clones in this sample may be carry-over from other donors' samples.

This clonotype was observed at least ten times. The chain combines TRBV7-2 with TRBJ2-1, with a tentative D call TRBD1 (6 bases). The germline V gene encodes CDR1 SGHTA and CDR2 FQGNSA. This CDR3 is built from 13 residues. Between the trimmed V and J ends, which lost 2 bases and 10 bases, there was a span of 12 bases. For the CDR3, the DNA is TGTGCCAGCAGCTTACAGGGGAGAGAAGAGCAGTTCTTC. Protein sequence: CASSLQGREEQFF.

The V and J genes are TRBV7-9 and TRBJ1-4; no reliable D call. V shed 8 bases and J shed 7 bases, with 17 bases lying between them. CDR1 is SEHNR, CDR2 FQNEAQ, per germline (reference sequence). This CDR3 comprises 14 residues. CDR3 coding DNA: TGTGCCAGCCTCCTCCGGGGTACCGTTGAAAAACTGTTTTTT. It codes for CASLLRGTVEKLFF.

The V and J genes are TRBV6-5 and TRBJ1-1; tentatively, D is TRBD1 (6 bases). CDR1 is MNHEY and CDR2 is SVGAGI in the germline V gene. This CDR3 has 16 residues. With 2 bases removed from V and 1 base from J, the gap between germline ends came to 14 bases. CDR3 bases: TGTGCCAGCAGTTACCGGGACACTCTTTCGAACACTGAAGCTTTCTTT. Residues: CASSYRDTLSNTEAFF.

A few counts support this clonotype. V and J are TRBV7-9 and TRBJ1-5, with D unclear. V lost 1 base to trimming and J lost 5 bases, with 9 bases between them. From germline, CDR1 is SEHNR and CDR2 FQNEAQ (reference sequence). CDR3 length: 14 residues. The CDR3 nucleotides read TGTGCCAGCAGCTTAGACGCATCACATCAGCCCCAGCATTTT. It codes for CASSLDASHQPQHF.

A note on this clonotype: Given a much more abundant clone one base away, this may be a read error. This chain joins TRBV7-6 and TRBJ2-6; 10 bases line up with TRBD1. Losses at the gene ends were 3 bases for V and 4 bases for J; bases not matched to a gene: 9. The CDR3 has 18 residues. CDR1 and CDR2 (germline): SGHVS, FNYEAQ. The CDR3 region has the DNA TGTGCCAGCAGCTTTGGACAGGGGGAACTCAAAGGGGCCAACGTCCTGACTTTC. This gives the protein CASSFGQGELKGANVLTF.

Only a few counts were recorded for this clonotype. This chain joins TRBV4-1 and TRBJ1-5; TRBD1 is a possible D gene (6 bases). Germline assignment: CDR1 MGHRA and CDR2 YSYEKL. V gave up 0 bases and J gave up 2 bases, with 14 bases separating them. The CDR3 has 17 residues. CDR3 sequence: CASSQDGGKGGNQPQHF. The DNA of the CDR3 is TGCGCCAGCAGCCAAGATGGGGGGAAGGGGGGCAATCAGCCCCAGCATTTT.

The sample holds a few counts of this clonotype. The chain couples TRBV27 to TRBJ2-3; D could derive from TRBD1 or TRBD2 (5 bases each). The V gene lost 1 base and the J gene lost 2 bases, with 10 bases spanning the gap. The CDR3 sequence is 15 residues long. Germline CDR1 reads MNHEY; CDR2 reads SMNVEV (reference sequence). The CDR3 nucleotides are TGTGCCAGCAGTTTATTTCGGGGCCTCACAGATACGCAGTATTTT. It specifies CASSLFRGLTDTQYF.

This sequence joins TRBV27 and TRBJ2-2, with D possibly matching TRBD2 (5 bases). The CDR3 is made up of 13 amino acids. V was clipped by 2 bases and J by 9 bases, with 10 bases between them. Looked up from germline, CDR1 is MNHEY and CDR2 is SMNVEV (reference sequence). The CDR3, as DNA: TGTGCCAGCAGTTTAGTTGCTAGCAGGGAGCTGTTTTTT. Amino acids: CASSLVASRELFF.

The chain is built from TRBV7-3 and TRBJ1-2; 11 positions agree with TRBD1. The CDR3 covers 15 residues. The germline V gene encodes CDR1 SGHTA and CDR2 FQGTGA. V lost 5 bases to trimming and J lost 8 bases; unmatched junction nucleotides: 10. As DNA, the CDR3 is TGTGCCAGCAGCCTCGGGACAGGGGGAGCGGAAGGCTACACCTTC. It specifies CASSLGTGGAEGYTF.

V and J are TRBV6-1 and TRBJ2-3; the D gene is possibly TRBD2 (5 bases). Trimming stripped 5 bases from V and 7 bases from J, with 10 bases between. The length of the CDR3 is 12 residues. Per germline, CDR1 MNHNS and CDR2 SASEGT. CDR3 loop: CASSSGDNTQYF. The CDR3 DNA sequence: TGTGCCAGCAGTTCCGGGGATAATACGCAGTATTTT.

A single count supports this clonotype. The rearrangement links TRBV5-1 to TRBJ2-5; 7 bases align to TRBD1. Looked up from germline, CDR1 is SGHRS and CDR2 is YFSETQ. The CDR3 has 16 residues. The V segment lost 0 bases and the J segment 1 base; nucleotides outside the gene matches: 6. CDR3 region: CASSLGDSLFQETQYF. DNA of the CDR3: TGCGCCAGCAGCTTGGGGGACAGCCTTTTCCAAGAGACCCAGTACTTC. The full variable domain, completed using reference TRBV5-1 and TRBJ2-5, is KAGVTQTPRYLIKTRGQQVTLSCSPISGHRSVSWYQQTPGQGLQFLFEYFSETQRNKGNFPGRFSGRQFSNSRSEMNVSTLELGDSALYLCASSLGDSLFQETQYFGPGTRLLVL.

This clonotype came up many times. The rearrangement joins TRBV6-5 to TRBJ2-1; 7 nucleotides match TRBD1. The V and J ends lost 6 bases and 3 bases, in that order; junction bases with no gene match: 11. Germline V gene data show CDR1 as MNHEY and CDR2 as SVGAGI. This CDR3 has 16 amino acids. The CDR3 is CASSNRQGWFYNEQFF. Here the CDR3 DNA reads TGTGCCAGCAGCAACAGACAGGGATGGTTCTACAATGAGCAGTTCTTC.

This clonotype has a handful of counts. The gene calls are TRBV29-1 and TRBJ1-1; the D is unclear. This CDR3 has 11 residues. The germline V and J ends were trimmed by 1 base and 6 bases, with 6 bases remaining between them. Germline assignment: CDR1 SQVTM and CDR2 ANQGSEA. This CDR3 reads CSVEGLPEAFF. CDR3 nucleotide sequence: TGCAGCGTTGAAGGGCTCCCTGAAGCTTTCTTT.

The chain employs TRBV6-5 and TRBJ1-4; TRBD1 agrees at 7 bases. This CDR3 has 14 amino acids. With 5 bases clipped from V and 10 bases from J, the junction kept 10 bases outside the gene matches. Germline CDR1 reads MNHEY; CDR2 reads SVGAGI. In DNA form, the CDR3 reads TGTGCCAGCAGTCCCCCCCCGGCAGGGGGAAAACTGTTTTTT. Translation: CASSPPPAGGKLFF.

J is TRBJ2-7 and V is TRBV13; 11 nucleotides agree with TRBD2. There are 15 residues in the CDR3. Per the germline V gene, CDR1 is PRHDT and CDR2 is FYEKMQ (reference sequence). Losses at the gene ends were 3 bases for V and 1 base for J; bases not matched to a gene: 2. CDR3 amino acids: CASSFSSGGSYEQYF. The CDR3 DNA follows: TGTGCCAGCAGCTTTTCTAGCGGGGGGTCCTACGAGCAGTACTTC. The complete variable domain, with remaining parts taken from reference TRBV13 and TRBJ2-7, reads AAGVIQSPRHLIKEKRETATLKCYPIPRHDTVYWYQQGPGQDPQFLISFYEKMQSDKGSIPDRFSAQQFSDYHSELNMSSLELGDSALYFCASSFSSGGSYEQYFGPGTRLTVT.

This sequence joins TRBV5-1 and TRBJ2-7, with 8 bases aligning to TRBD2. The J segment lost 7 bases and the V segment lost 4 bases, leaving 10 bases of the junction unmatched. CDR3 length: 14 residues. Germline V CDR1 and CDR2: SGHRS, YFSETQ. The DNA for the CDR3 is TGCGCCAGCAGCCCGGGGGGGACCGACGGGGAGCAGTACTTC. Translating gives CASSPGGTDGEQYF.

This clonotype was counted a single time. The V and J genes are TRBV14 and TRBJ2-7, with a possible D match to TRBD1 (6 bases). CDR3 length: 13 amino acids. Trimming took 6 bases from V and 5 from J, leaving 14 bases between them. Per germline, CDR1 SGHDN and CDR2 FVKESK. The CDR3 DNA reads TGTGCCAGCAGGGACAGAGGTTTCCACGAGCAGTACTTC. Translation: CASRDRGFHEQYF.

This chain links TRBV29-1 with TRBJ1-2, with D perhaps matching TRBD1 (5 bases). Germline V lookup: CDR1 SQVTM, CDR2 ANQGSEA. The CDR3 is 13 residues long. V lost 6 bases and J lost 5, with 16 bases in between. The CDR3 spells CSVRGKREYGYTF. The CDR3 nucleotides are TGCAGCGTCCGGGGCAAACGAGAATATGGCTACACCTTC.

The count of this clonotype is one. The chain joins TRBV7-4 to TRBJ1-2, with a possible D match to TRBD1 (5 bases). The germline V and J ends were trimmed by 0 bases and 2 bases, with 13 bases remaining between them. This CDR3 contains 16 residues. The germline V gene has CDR1 SGHVT and CDR2 SQSDAQ. The chain's CDR3 is CASSLALGRDNYGYTF. In DNA, the CDR3 is TGTGCCAGCAGCTTAGCGCTCGGCAGGGACAACTATGGCTACACCTTC.

This clonotype has ten or more counts. The J gene is TRBJ1-1, the V gene TRBV7-9; no definite D call. The germline gives CDR1 SEHNR, CDR2 FQNEAQ (reference sequence). The CDR3 covers 14 residues. V dropped 5 bases and J dropped 0 bases, with 10 bases sitting between them. The CDR3 is CASSPSAMNTEAFF. CDR3 DNA: TGTGCCAGCAGCCCCAGTGCGATGAACACTGAAGCTTTCTTT.

This clonotype was seen at least ten times. The J gene is TRBJ2-1, the V gene TRBV7-6; 10 bases map to TRBD2. The junction had 3 bases not matched to a gene; V was cut back by 2 bases and J by 5 bases. CDR3 length: 15 residues. The germline CDR1 and CDR2 sequences are SGHVS and FNYEAQ. DNA for the CDR3: TGTGCCAGCAGCTTATTCAGCGGGGGGGACAATGAGCAGTTCTTC. Residues: CASSLFSGGDNEQFF.

CDR3 residues: CASSSPGQEDYALHF. The CDR3, as DNA: TGTGCCAGCAGTTCGCCGGGACAGGAGGATTATGCCCTCCACTTT. The rearrangement links TRBV6-2 or TRBV6-3 to TRBJ1-6; 8 positions match TRBD1. Per the germline V gene, CDR1 is MNHEY and CDR2 is SVGEGT. CDR3 length equals 15 residues. The V gene end was trimmed by 4 bases and the J gene end by 14 bases; junction bases not matched to a gene: 13.

The gene calls are TRBV13 and TRBJ2-1, with D hard to call. Trimming shortened V by 5 bases and J by 7 bases, and 15 bases separated the two germline ends. From germline, CDR1 is PRHDT and CDR2 FYEKMQ (reference sequence). This CDR3 contains 14 residues. CDR3 in DNA: TGTGCCAGCAGCCTCCCGTACAGTGGGAATGAGCAGTTCTTC. It encodes CASSLPYSGNEQFF.

Concerning this clonotype itself: Since a much larger clone is just one base distant, this may be a read error. The rearrangement joins TRBV7-8 to TRBJ2-1; no reliable D call. The V end lost 5 bases, the J end lost 5 bases, and 13 bases lay between the germline ends. This CDR3 region has 14 residues. CDR1 is SGHVS, CDR2 FQNEAQ, per germline. The chain's CDR3 is CASSMTETDNEQFF. The CDR3, as DNA: TGTGCCAGCAGCATGACCGAGACCGACAATGAGCAGTTCTTC.

Concerning this clonotype: A read error may explain this, as a much larger clone is one base away. For the CDR3, the DNA is TGTGCCAGCAGTTTTACACTAGTGGTCGGGGAGCTGTTTTTT. This gives the protein CASSFTLVVGELFF. The chain recombines TRBV12-3 or TRBV12-4 with TRBJ2-2; possible D gene TRBD2, 5 bases. Trimming removed 3 bases from V and 7 bases from J, with 12 bases in between. The CDR3 extends over 14 amino acids.

This clonotype appeared a few times. The CDR3 DNA reads as TGCGCCAGCAGCCCGGAACAGGTGAACACTGAAGCTTTCTTT. This sequence encodes CASSPEQVNTEAFF. The gene calls are TRBV5-1 and TRBJ1-1; D perhaps matches TRBD1 (5 bases). The CDR3 sequence is 14 residues long. V was pared by 4 bases and J by 0 bases, with 10 bases between. The V gene's germline CDR1 is SGHRS and CDR2 YFSETQ.

The gene calls are TRBV6-5 and TRBJ1-1; D is undetermined. The CDR3 is 13 amino acids. Germline CDR1 MNHEY, CDR2 SVGAGI. Trimming shortened V by 8 bases and J by 4 bases, and 14 bases separated the two germline ends. The CDR3 DNA is TGTGCCAGCGAACGAGGGCGAGGCACTGAAGCTTTCTTT. It encodes CASERGRGTEAFF.

This chain links TRBV25-1 with TRBJ2-7, with D perhaps TRBD2 (7 bases). This CDR3 is built from 12 residues. Per the germline V gene, CDR1 is MGHDK and CDR2 is SYGVNS. V dropped 7 bases and J dropped 7 bases, with 14 bases sitting between them. CDR3 region: CASNLGGEEQYF. The CDR3 region has the DNA TGTGCCAGCAACTTAGGGGGGGAAGAGCAGTACTTC.

This clonotype was observed a handful of times. The rearrangement uses TRBV9 and TRBJ2-1, with TRBD2 matching over 9 bases. Trimming at V came to 2 bases and at J to 6 bases, leaving 6 bases not matched to a gene. Germline V gene sequence: CDR1 SGDLS, CDR2 YYNGEE. This CDR3 region has 15 residues. CDR3 amino acids: CASSVASGASNEQFF. CDR3 DNA sequence: TGTGCCAGCAGCGTGGCTAGCGGGGCAAGCAATGAGCAGTTCTTC. Variable domain in full (rest from reference TRBV9 and TRBJ2-1): DSGVTQTPKHLITATGQRVTLRCSPRSGDLSVYWYQQSLDQGLQFLIQYYNGEERAKGNILERFSAQQFPDLHSELNLSSLELGDSALYFCASSVASGASNEQFFGPGTRLTVL.

This clonotype was detected many times. The chain links TRBV7-8 to TRBJ1-1; 9 nucleotides match TRBD1. The CDR3 length is 15 residues. V lost 5 bases, J lost 0 bases, and 4 bases stayed unmatched. Germline loops: CDR1 SGHVS, CDR2 FQNEAQ. CDR3 in DNA: TGTGCCAGCAGCCCCGACAGGGGGATGAACACTGAAGCTTTCTTT. Encoded protein: CASSPDRGMNTEAFF. Together with reference TRBV7-8 and TRBJ1-1, the CDR3 gives the full variable domain: GAGVSQSPRYKVAKRGQDVALRCDPISGHVSLFWYQQALGQGPEFLTYFQNEAQLDKSGLPSDRFFAERPEGSVSTLKIQRTQQEDSAVYLCASSPDRGMNTEAFFGQGTRLTVV.